This T cell receptor beta chain was captured by sequencing in a study of identical twins. Comment on this clonotype: Its antigen is undetermined.

This CDR3 contains 12 residues. Germline V gives CDR1 DFQATT, CDR2 SNEGSKA (reference sequence). Trimming shortened V by 6 bases and J by 5 bases, and 11 bases separated the two germline ends. A universal primer site came from template switching; cDNA carried unique molecular identifiers. TCRdb reprocessed the 5' RACE reads via MiXCR and lists one record per CDR3 protein. This sample carries 450,000 or so distinct CDR3 sequences, 20% to 25% of them seen once, and the ten largest clones take about 2.7%. Study-wide points: Surplus twin overlap in beta out-of-frame sequences was less pronounced. While abundant cord blood beta clonotypes carried fewer insertions, memory repertoires showed no such pattern.

The sample was also linked to a second study, of T cells expressing NK-cell markers.

The sequenced material came from CD4+ T cells sorted from blood. The J gene is TRBJ2-1, the V gene TRBV20-1, with D hard to call. This TCR derives from a woman younger than 35 in good health. For the CDR3, the DNA is TGCAGTGCCTCACAAGGGCACAATGAGCAGTTCTTC. It yields the protein CSASQGHNEQFF.